These T cell receptor beta chains were read from a single sample in a study of response to subunit inactivated influenza vaccine. MiXCR, applied by TCRdb to the RT-PCR reads, yields one record per CDR3 protein. The table includes 400,000 to 550,000 distinct CDR3 sequences, roughly 23% detected once. The sequenced sample was CD4+ T cells sorted from PBMCs, obtained more than 4 days after vaccination. The receptors were sampled from a man aged 50 or older who received an inactivated influenza vaccine. The conserved cysteine and the conserved F or W are not part of the CDR3 here.

TRBV29-1	TRBJ2-4	SVEDGGLAKNIQY
TRBV11-2	TRBJ2-2	ASSLTVGLAHSNTGELF
TRBV20-1	TRBJ1-1	SARRTASTEAF
TRBV7-9	TRBJ1-1	ASSRDQVRGTEAF
TRBV6-1	TRBJ2-2	ASSQQGGGTGELF
TRBV5-1	TRBJ2-2	ASSEGWSTGELF
TRBV9	TRBJ1-3	ASSQTLQFGNTIY
TRBV6-2/TRBV6-3	TRBJ2-1	ASSPPGLGNSEQF
TRBV12-3/TRBV12-4	TRBJ1-6	ASSLTGGGNSPLH
TRBV5-1	TRBJ1-6	ASSLTGRYSPLH
TRBV6-2/TRBV6-3	TRBJ2-7	ASSYPGTAL
TRBV7-2	TRBJ1-4	ASNDGPNEKLF
TRBV7-2	TRBJ2-1	ASSLATSGKRSYNEQF
TRBV20-1	TRBJ2-1	SAWDWYNEQF